The 30 T cell receptor beta chains reported below all come from one sample, sequenced in a study of CD8 T cells in Susac syndrome. Reverse transcription used 0.5 to 1 ug RNA and random hexamers. TCRdb processed the immunoSEQ multiplex PCR reads anew with MiXCR; each CDR3 protein has one entry. Of about 210,000 distinct CDR3 sequences listed, roughly 94% were seen once; the top ten hold about 0.1%. The sequenced sample consisted of CD4+ T cells from PBMCs. The origin of the receptors is a human donor in good health.

The chain carries TRBV14 and TRBJ1-4; D perhaps matches TRBD1 (6 bases). Germline CDR1 and CDR2: SGHDN and FVKESK. The CDR3 sequence is 13 residues long. V lost 0 bases and J 13 bases, leaving 12 bases between the germline ends. CDR3: CASSQDRGRRLFF. The CDR3 nucleotides are TGTGCCAGCAGCCAAGATCGGGGGCGGAGACTGTTTTTT. Full variable domain (outside the CDR3, taken from reference TRBV14 and TRBJ1-4): EAGVTQFPSHSVIEKGQTVTLRCDPISGHDNLYWYRRVMGKEIKFLLHFVKESKQDESGMPNNRFLAERTGGTYSTLKVQPAELEDSGVYFCASSQDRGRRLFFGSGTQLSVL.

CDR3 protein: CASSQIDEAFF. The CDR3 coding sequence is TGTGCCAGCAGCCAGATCGATGAAGCTTTCTTT. V gene TRBV3-1 combines with J gene TRBJ1-1; D is uncertain. Deletions cut 3 bases from V and 7 bases from J, with 6 bases between. The CDR3 has 11 residues. Germline CDR1 LGHDT, CDR2 YNNKEL (reference sequence).

The V gene is TRBV29-1, the J gene TRBJ1-3; D gene ambiguous. V lost 3 bases and J 8 bases, leaving 11 bases between the germline ends. Germline V gene data show CDR1 as SQVTM and CDR2 as ANQGSEA. The CDR3 has 12 residues. The CDR3 sequence: CSVDGQGDTIYF. For the CDR3, the DNA is TGCAGCGTTGACGGGCAAGGAGACACCATATATTTT. The entire variable domain, with the rest obtained from reference TRBV29-1 and TRBJ1-3, is as follows: SAVISQKPSRDICQRGTSLTIQCQVDSQVTMMFWYRQQPGQSLTLIATANQGSEATYESGFVIDKFPISRPNLTFSTLTVSNMSPEDSSIYLCSVDGQGDTIYFGEGSWLTVV.

This sequence joins TRBV9 and TRBJ2-5; D might be TRBD1 or TRBD2, each matching 5 bases. This CDR3 has 14 residues. From germline, CDR1 is SGDLS and CDR2 YYNGEE. Trimming cost V 3 bases and J 4 bases, with 13 bases left between them. The CDR3 region has the DNA TGTGCCAGCAGCGCCGCCGTTGGGGGAGAGACCCAGTACTTC. It translates to CASSAAVGGETQYF.

The chain joins TRBV7-2 to TRBJ1-4; D gene uncertain. CDR1 and CDR2 (germline): SGHTA, FQGNSA. V lost 3 bases and J lost 6, with 11 bases in between. The length of the CDR3 is 14 residues. CDR3 region: CASSFSRIDEKLFF. For the CDR3, the DNA is TGTGCCAGCAGCTTCTCCCGAATCGATGAAAAACTGTTTTTT.

This clonotype has only one observation. The J gene is TRBJ2-7, the V gene TRBV12-3 or TRBV12-4; 8 nucleotides agree with TRBD1. J lost 6 bases, V lost 10 bases, and 11 bases had no gene match. The CDR3 has 13 residues. The CDR3 here is CANSGQGLGEQYF. CDR3 in DNA: TGTGCCAACAGCGGACAGGGTTTAGGCGAGCAGTACTTC.

This rearrangement joins TRBV15 to TRBJ1-5; D is ambiguous. Germline-derived CDR1 and CDR2 are LNHNV and YYDKDF (reference sequence). This CDR3 region has 14 residues. Trimming took 4 bases from V and 8 from J, leaving 15 bases between them. The CDR3 sequence is CATSKGGGLEPQHF. CDR3 sequence (DNA): TGTGCCACCAGCAAAGGAGGTGGTCTCGAGCCCCAGCATTTT.

The V call is TRBV16, the J call TRBJ1-5; D is uncertain. Germline lookup yields CDR1 KGHSY and CDR2 FQNENV. The CDR3 has 14 residues. V was clipped by 0 bases and J by 3 bases, with 6 bases between them. The CDR3 sequence is CASSQSDFNQPQHF. DNA of the CDR3: TGTGCCAGCAGCCAATCGGACTTCAATCAGCCCCAGCATTTT.

The chain links TRBV9 to TRBJ1-2, with 8 nucleotides matching TRBD1. The CDR3 totals 15 residues. Germline CDR1 and CDR2: SGDLS and YYNGEE. V lost 0 bases and J lost 4; bases outside the gene matches: 5. The CDR3 region has the DNA TGTGCCAGCAGCGTAGCTTGGGACAGGCTCTATGGCTACACCTTC. Translated, it gives CASSVAWDRLYGYTF.

The J gene is TRBJ2-7, the V gene TRBV18; tentatively, D is TRBD1 or TRBD2 (5 bases each). Per the germline V gene, CDR1 is KGHSH and CDR2 is LQKENI. The V and J ends lost 6 bases and 2 bases respectively, with 11 bases between them. This CDR3 is 13 amino acids long. CDR3 nucleotides: TGTGCCAGCTCCGGGACGTATACCTACGAGCAGTACGTC. Its protein is CASSGTYTYEQYV.

The chain joins TRBV3-1 to TRBJ2-6; 7 bases are shared with TRBD1. CDR1 is LGHDT and CDR2 is YNNKEL in the germline V gene (reference sequence). The CDR3 runs 17 residues. The V segment lost 7 bases and the J segment 4 bases; nucleotides outside the gene matches: 13. The CDR3 sequence is CASMDRQGTFGANVLTF. CDR3 DNA: TGTGCCAGCATGGACAGGCAGGGGACGTTCGGGGCCAACGTCCTGACTTTC.

This chain links TRBV27 with TRBJ2-5; TRBD1 or TRBD2 may be the D gene (5 bases each). CDR1 and CDR2 (germline): MNHEY, SMNVEV (reference sequence). The CDR3 covers 14 residues. The V and J ends lost 5 bases and 2 bases respectively, with 12 bases between them. The CDR3 sequence is CASSPRDRQETQYF. Here the CDR3 DNA reads TGTGCCAGCAGTCCCCGGGACCGACAAGAGACCCAGTACTTC.

In this sample, this clonotype turned up once. The chain links TRBV4-1 to TRBJ2-7; unclear D gene. The CDR3 extends over 16 amino acids. Germline V lookup: CDR1 MGHRA, CDR2 YSYEKL. Trimming took 2 bases from V and 6 from J, leaving 20 bases between them. Written as DNA, the CDR3 is TGCGCCAGCAGCCAAAATTCGGTTGGAAGAGCTTCCGAGCAGTACGTC. Its protein is CASSQNSVGRASEQYV.

The CDR3 sequence is CASNRQNSGAYEQYF. Here the CDR3 DNA reads TGTGCCAGCAATCGACAGAATTCAGGGGCCTACGAGCAGTACTTC. This sequence joins TRBV9 and TRBJ2-7; D might be TRBD1 (6 bases). The CDR3 contains 15 residues. Germline V CDR1 and CDR2: SGDLS, YYNGEE. Trimming removed 6 bases from V and 2 bases from J, with 18 bases in between.

This clonotype occurred once. The chain joins TRBV3-1 to TRBJ2-4; D is perhaps TRBD1 (5 bases). V dropped 3 bases and J dropped 0 bases, with 12 bases sitting between them. CDR1 LGHDT and CDR2 YNNKEL come from the germline V gene (reference sequence). The CDR3 extends over 16 amino acids. The CDR3: CASSQQGQLAKNIQYF. As DNA, the CDR3 is TGTGCCAGCAGCCAGCAGGGTCAACTAGCCAAAAACATTCAGTACTTC.

This clonotype appeared once. The V gene is TRBV2, the J gene TRBJ1-6; D call uncertain. Deletions cut 3 bases from V and 8 bases from J, with 11 bases between. Germline V CDR1 and CDR2: SNHLY, FYNNEI. The CDR3 consists of 14 residues. CDR3 sequence (DNA): TGTGCCAGCAGTGATCAGGTCCCTGATTCACCCCTCCACTTT. Its protein is CASSDQVPDSPLHF.

This chain joins TRBV18 and TRBJ2-5, with a tentative D call TRBD1 (6 bases). The ends were cut back, 9 bases at V and 2 bases at J, with 13 bases in the middle. Germline assignment: CDR1 KGHSH and CDR2 LQKENI. The CDR3 contains 13 residues. CDR3 bases: TGTGCCAGTAGTAGACAGGTTCAAGAGACCCAGTACTTC. It translates to CASSRQVQETQYF.

This chain connects TRBV9 to TRBJ1-1, with D unclear. The CDR3 sequence is 13 residues long. Germline assignment: CDR1 SGDLS and CDR2 YYNGEE. The germline V and J ends were trimmed by 0 bases and 5 bases, with 8 bases remaining between them. CDR3 nucleotide sequence: TGTGCCAGCAGCGTAGCGGCTGAGACTGAAGCTTTCTTT. Its protein is CASSVAAETEAFF.

The genes are TRBV28 and TRBJ2-6; D unclear. Germline V gene lookup returns CDR1 MDHEN and CDR2 SYDVKM. Trimming removed 6 bases at V and 4 bases at J, with 13 bases between. The CDR3 loop spans 15 amino acids. The CDR3 protein is CASRGTISGANVLTF. The DNA for the CDR3 is TGTGCCAGCAGGGGCACCATTTCAGGGGCCAACGTCCTGACTTTC.

The chain combines TRBV20-1 with TRBJ1-2; the D is unclear. Germline loops: CDR1 DFQATT, CDR2 SNEGSKA (reference sequence). The CDR3 covers 12 residues. Trimming removed 1 base at V and 2 bases at J, with 5 bases between. The CDR3 loop reads CSARGENYGYTF. The CDR3 region has the DNA TGCAGTGCTAGAGGGGAAAACTATGGCTACACCTTC.

This CDR3 is CSAYGGGGQPQHF. The CDR3 region has the DNA TGCAGCGCCTACGGGGGCGGCGGTCAGCCCCAGCATTTT. The V and J genes are TRBV29-1 and TRBJ1-5; maybe TRBD1 (6 bases). This CDR3 has 13 residues. Germline V gene lookup returns CDR1 SQVTM and CDR2 ANQGSEA. Trimming removed 7 bases at V and 6 bases at J, with 16 bases between.

V usage is TRBV3-1 and J usage is TRBJ2-1; no firm D call. V was pared by 1 base and J by 10 bases, with 5 bases between. Germline CDR1 LGHDT, CDR2 YNNKEL (reference sequence). The CDR3 is 11 residues long. The CDR3, as DNA: TGTGCCAGCAGCCAAGTACGGGAGCAGTTCTTC. Its translation is CASSQVREQFF.

This chain joins TRBV29-1 and TRBJ2-6, with D tentatively TRBD1 or TRBD2 (5 bases each). CDR1 and CDR2 from the germline V gene are SQVTM and ANQGSEA. The CDR3 consists of 13 residues. Trimming removed 4 bases from V and 4 bases from J, with 8 bases in between. The CDR3: CSVGGYGANVLTF. The CDR3 DNA reads as TGCAGCGTTGGGGGGTACGGGGCCAACGTCCTGACTTTC.

The genes are TRBV24-1 and TRBJ2-3, with D possibly matching TRBD2 (5 bases). The CDR3 extends over 16 amino acids. CDR1 is KGHDR and CDR2 is SFDVKD in the germline V gene. The ends were cut back, 3 bases at V and 2 bases at J, with 14 bases in the middle. The CDR3 DNA follows: TGTGCCACCAGTGATGTAGCGCCCGCCCTCACAGATACGCAGTATTTT. Translating it yields CATSDVAPALTDTQYF.

The gene calls are TRBV6-5 and TRBJ2-4; 11 bases are a match to TRBD1. Trimming took 2 bases from V and 0 from J; bases not matched to a gene: 6. Germline lookup yields CDR1 MNHEY and CDR2 SVGAGI. This CDR3 region has 18 residues. The CDR3 is CASSYGGQGALAKNIQYF. The CDR3 DNA sequence: TGTGCCAGCAGTTACGGAGGACAGGGGGCCTTAGCCAAAAACATTCAGTACTTC.

The chain uses TRBV28 and TRBJ2-3; D tentatively fits TRBD1 or TRBD2 (5 bases each). The V end was cut by 6 bases, the J end by 2 bases, with 15 bases between. This CDR3 region has 15 residues. Germline CDR1 and CDR2: MDHEN and SYDVKM. The CDR3 protein is CASSAGTSFTDTQYF. As DNA, the CDR3 is TGTGCCAGCAGCGCCGGGACGTCCTTCACAGATACGCAGTATTTT.

The chain is built from TRBV5-1 and TRBJ1-2, with no clear D. V dropped 0 bases and J dropped 6 bases, with 9 bases sitting between them. The CDR3 has 13 residues. Germline CDR1 and CDR2: SGHRS and YFSETQ. CDR3 coding DNA: TGCGCCAGCAGCTTGGCCTTGCAGCATGGCTACACCTTC. Its translation: CASSLALQHGYTF.

The CDR3 DNA reads TGTGCCAGCAGTTTACAGTCTACAGGGCCCCAGTACTTC. Translated: CASSLQSTGPQYF. The chain employs TRBV12-3 or TRBV12-4 and TRBJ2-5; possibly TRBD1 for D (6 bases). The germline V and J ends were trimmed by 2 bases and 9 bases, with 13 bases remaining between them. The CDR3 length is 13 residues.

The rearrangement joins TRBV6-4 to TRBJ2-1; 9 nucleotides align to TRBD1. The CDR3 covers 15 residues. V lost 5 bases, J lost 7 bases, and 9 bases stayed unmatched. Looked up from germline, CDR1 is MRHNA and CDR2 is SNTAGT. The CDR3 protein is CASSPGTGRENEQFF. The CDR3 DNA sequence: TGTGCCAGCAGTCCCGGGACAGGGCGGGAGAATGAGCAGTTCTTC.

In this sample, this clonotype turned up once. This rearrangement joins TRBV18 to TRBJ2-1, with D perhaps matching TRBD2 (5 bases). This CDR3 comprises 12 residues. The germline V and J ends were trimmed by 3 bases and 9 bases, with 9 bases remaining between them. Germline CDR1 is KGHSH and CDR2 is LQKENI. The CDR3, as DNA: TGTGCCAGCTCACCGTCGGCGGGTGAGCAGTTCTTC. This sequence encodes CASSPSAGEQFF.